One sample yielded the 17 T cell receptor beta chains listed below, sequenced in a study of T cells after yellow fever vaccination. TCRdb redid the calling of the 5' RACE reads with MiXCR, one entry per CDR3 protein. The repertoire holds hundreds of thousands of distinct CDR3 sequences, roughly an eighth seen once, with more than 13% in the top ten. The sequencing used PBMCs, collected on the day of the yellow fever booster vaccination. These receptors were collected from a man younger than 45 who received the YFV17D yellow fever vaccine.

This clonotype was counted a few times. The chain has TRBV2 and TRBJ2-3; the D is unclear. The CDR3 totals 15 residues. V gave up 0 bases and J gave up 5 bases, with 12 bases separating them. Looked up from germline, CDR1 is SNHLY and CDR2 is FYNNEI. The DNA for the CDR3 is TGTGCCAGCAGTGAAGCGGGGAACCTGGGAGATACGCAGTATTTT. Translated: CASSEAGNLGDTQYF.

V and J are TRBV20-1 and TRBJ2-2, with D hard to call. Trimming left V 2 bases short and J 0 bases short, with 4 bases between. CDR3 length: 13 residues. Germline CDR1 and CDR2: DFQATT and SNEGSKA (reference sequence). The CDR3 sequence is CSARRPNTGELFF. CDR3 DNA: TGCAGTGCTAGAAGACCGAACACCGGGGAGCTGTTTTTT.

The chain joins TRBV29-1 to TRBJ1-1; D is unresolved. The CDR3 loop spans 13 amino acids. The V end was cut by 7 bases, the J end by 1 base, with 13 bases between. Germline loops: CDR1 SQVTM, CDR2 ANQGSEA. The CDR3 loop reads CSAQRQTNTEAFF. CDR3 coding DNA: TGCAGCGCCCAGAGGCAGACGAACACTGAAGCTTTCTTT.

In this sample, this clonotype turned up a few times. The chain uses TRBV7-9 and TRBJ2-7; D perhaps matches TRBD1 (6 bases). With 5 bases removed from V and 0 bases from J, the gap between germline ends came to 14 bases. The germline CDR1 and CDR2 sequences are SEHNR and FQNEAQ (reference sequence). This CDR3 has 15 amino acids. DNA of the CDR3: TGTGCCAGCAGCGCCGGACAGTGGGGCTCCTACGAGCAGTACTTC. It specifies CASSAGQWGSYEQYF.

The chain is built from TRBV20-1 and TRBJ1-6, with no clear D. CDR1 and CDR2 from the germline V gene are DFQATT and SNEGSKA (reference sequence). Trimming pared 3 bases from V and 10 bases from J, leaving 13 bases between. The CDR3 runs to 13 residues. In DNA, the CDR3 is TGCAGTGCTAGGTTAGCCTCCGGGTCACCCCTCCACTTT. It is translated as CSARLASGSPLHF.

The chain is built from TRBV29-1 and TRBJ2-5, with 8 bases aligning to TRBD2. Losses at the gene ends were 4 bases for V and 4 bases for J; bases not matched to a gene: 5. Per the germline V gene, CDR1 is SQVTM and CDR2 is ANQGSEA. This CDR3 is 13 amino acids long. This CDR3 reads CSVGSGSLETQYF. CDR3 bases: TGCAGCGTTGGAAGCGGGAGTTTAGAGACCCAGTACTTC.

The V gene is TRBV7-2, the J gene TRBJ2-2; D not certain. This CDR3 is 15 amino acids long. Trimming stripped 0 bases from V and 2 bases from J, with 7 bases between. Germline V gene lookup returns CDR1 SGHTA and CDR2 FQGNSA. The CDR3 reads CASSLALLNTGELFF. CDR3 DNA sequence: TGTGCCAGCAGCTTAGCTCTACTCAACACCGGGGAGCTGTTTTTT.

This clonotype was found many times. The chain couples TRBV7-9 to TRBJ1-5; D is undetermined. The V gene lost 5 bases and the J gene lost 5 bases, with 16 bases spanning the gap. This CDR3 is 15 amino acids long. Looked up from germline, CDR1 is SEHNR and CDR2 is FQNEAQ (reference sequence). CDR3 protein: CASSRAGGWDQPQHF. The CDR3 nucleotides read TGTGCCAGCAGCCGCGCGGGAGGTTGGGATCAGCCCCAGCATTTT.

The CDR3 coding sequence is TGTGCCAGCAGCTCAGTCCTTTCGGACAATGAGCAGTTCTTC. Translation: CASSSVLSDNEQFF. The J gene is TRBJ2-1, the V gene TRBV7-9; D unresolved. Germline assignment: CDR1 SEHNR and CDR2 FQNEAQ (reference sequence). Deletions cut 4 bases from V and 5 bases from J, with 12 bases between. The CDR3 consists of 14 residues.

CDR3 sequence reads: CASSWQGTRGTQYF. CDR3 in DNA: TGTGCCAGCAGTTGGCAAGGGACGAGGGGGACCCAGTACTTC. This chain uses TRBV27 with TRBJ2-5, with D perhaps being TRBD1 or TRBD2 (5 bases each). Germline V gene data show CDR1 as MNHEY and CDR2 as SMNVEV (reference sequence). V lost 4 bases and J lost 7, with 16 bases in between. This CDR3 is built from 14 residues.

This rearrangement joins TRBV7-9 to TRBJ2-7; unclear D gene. Germline V gives CDR1 SEHNR, CDR2 FQNEAQ (reference sequence). Deletions cut 8 bases from V and 4 bases from J, with 12 bases between. The CDR3 has 12 residues. The chain's CDR3 is CASAPHGYEQYF. The DNA of the CDR3 is TGTGCCAGCGCGCCTCACGGGTACGAGCAGTACTTC.

This clonotype was seen a few times. The chain recombines TRBV24-1 with TRBJ2-1, with 13 bases matching TRBD2. The germline V gene encodes CDR1 KGHDR and CDR2 SFDVKD. The CDR3 has 15 amino acids. J was trimmed by 9 bases and V by 4 bases; bases with no gene match: 5. The CDR3 DNA follows: TGTGCCACCAGTGACAATGGACTAGCGGGAGTTGAGCAGTTCTTC. It yields the protein CATSDNGLAGVEQFF.

The genes are TRBV10-1 and TRBJ2-1; TRBD2 matches at 8 bases. This CDR3 is 16 amino acids long. Trimming at V came to 8 bases and at J to 2 bases, leaving 11 bases not matched to a gene. CDR1 and CDR2 (germline): WNHNN, SYGVQD (reference sequence). Here the CDR3 DNA reads TGCGCCAGCCGGGAGGGGACCCCCAGGACCTACAATGAGCAGTTCTTC. Protein product: CASREGTPRTYNEQFF.

The table lists this clonotype with a few counts. The rearrangement uses TRBV27 and TRBJ1-1; D might be TRBD1 (6 bases). The CDR3 loop spans 16 amino acids. In germline, CDR1 is MNHEY, CDR2 SMNVEV (reference sequence). V dropped 7 bases and J dropped 2 bases, with 20 bases sitting between them. The chain's CDR3 is CASILVTGPGNTEAFF. CDR3 in DNA: TGTGCCAGCATCCTTGTAACAGGGCCTGGTAACACTGAAGCTTTCTTT.

The DNA for the CDR3 is TGTGCCAGTACCCCGGACAGGGGGTACAATTCACCCCTCCACTTT. As protein: CASTPDRGYNSPLHF. This chain connects TRBV19 to TRBJ1-6; 10 nucleotides line up with TRBD1. The CDR3 has 15 amino acids. Germline CDR1 is LNHDA and CDR2 is SQIVND (reference sequence). J gave up 7 bases and V 7 bases, and 7 bases lay outside the gene matches.

V is TRBV6-5 and J is TRBJ2-5; 9 nucleotides line up with TRBD1. This CDR3 comprises 16 residues. The trim removed 2 bases at V and 6 bases at J, leaving 10 bases unmatched. CDR1 and CDR2 (germline): MNHEY, SVGAGI. CDR3 amino acids: CASSYLQTGGGKTQYF. CDR3 DNA sequence: TGTGCCAGCAGTTACCTACAGACAGGGGGAGGAAAGACCCAGTACTTC.

This chain joins TRBV20-1 and TRBJ2-1; 9 bases line up with TRBD2. This CDR3 spans 18 amino acids. V was pared by 0 bases and J by 9 bases, with 18 bases of the junction left unmatched. Germline V gene sequence: CDR1 DFQATT, CDR2 SNEGSKA (reference sequence). The chain's CDR3 is CSAREHPPSGITVGEQFF. CDR3 DNA sequence: TGCAGTGCTAGAGAGCATCCTCCTAGCGGGATTACTGTTGGTGAGCAGTTCTTC.